At least ten counts were recorded for the clone carrying this T cell receptor (beta chain). As yet, its antigen is unknown. Study-wide points: Tumor memory CD4+ T cell TCR gene usage was found to cluster with blood and lymph node memory CD4+ cells and with lymph node naive CD4+ cells. Tumor Treg TCRs overlapped most with tumor naive CD4+ cells. The larger-cohort validation was restricted to a single TCR beta V-J rearrangement rather than whole repertoires.

Tregs were sorted as CD4+CD25+CD127-/low cells. Full-length variable regions came from constant-region reverse primers plus semi-nested Nested Universal Primer A PCR. One entry per CDR3 protein results from TCRdb running MiXCR on the 5' RACE reads. The profile shows 35,000 to 50,000 distinct CDR3 sequences, around 20% of them singletons. The sequence derives from a female donor with breast cancer. The sequencing sample was made of Tregs sorted from blood.

CDR3 DNA sequence: TGTGCCAGCAGCAGTAGCGGGAGTTACAATGAGCAGTTCTTC. It translates to CASSSSGSYNEQFF. The chain carries TRBV9 and TRBJ2-1; 9 bases line up with TRBD2. The germline V gene has CDR1 SGDLS and CDR2 YYNGEE. The V and J ends lost 4 bases and 4 bases, in that order; junction bases with no gene match: 3. The CDR3 has 14 amino acids.